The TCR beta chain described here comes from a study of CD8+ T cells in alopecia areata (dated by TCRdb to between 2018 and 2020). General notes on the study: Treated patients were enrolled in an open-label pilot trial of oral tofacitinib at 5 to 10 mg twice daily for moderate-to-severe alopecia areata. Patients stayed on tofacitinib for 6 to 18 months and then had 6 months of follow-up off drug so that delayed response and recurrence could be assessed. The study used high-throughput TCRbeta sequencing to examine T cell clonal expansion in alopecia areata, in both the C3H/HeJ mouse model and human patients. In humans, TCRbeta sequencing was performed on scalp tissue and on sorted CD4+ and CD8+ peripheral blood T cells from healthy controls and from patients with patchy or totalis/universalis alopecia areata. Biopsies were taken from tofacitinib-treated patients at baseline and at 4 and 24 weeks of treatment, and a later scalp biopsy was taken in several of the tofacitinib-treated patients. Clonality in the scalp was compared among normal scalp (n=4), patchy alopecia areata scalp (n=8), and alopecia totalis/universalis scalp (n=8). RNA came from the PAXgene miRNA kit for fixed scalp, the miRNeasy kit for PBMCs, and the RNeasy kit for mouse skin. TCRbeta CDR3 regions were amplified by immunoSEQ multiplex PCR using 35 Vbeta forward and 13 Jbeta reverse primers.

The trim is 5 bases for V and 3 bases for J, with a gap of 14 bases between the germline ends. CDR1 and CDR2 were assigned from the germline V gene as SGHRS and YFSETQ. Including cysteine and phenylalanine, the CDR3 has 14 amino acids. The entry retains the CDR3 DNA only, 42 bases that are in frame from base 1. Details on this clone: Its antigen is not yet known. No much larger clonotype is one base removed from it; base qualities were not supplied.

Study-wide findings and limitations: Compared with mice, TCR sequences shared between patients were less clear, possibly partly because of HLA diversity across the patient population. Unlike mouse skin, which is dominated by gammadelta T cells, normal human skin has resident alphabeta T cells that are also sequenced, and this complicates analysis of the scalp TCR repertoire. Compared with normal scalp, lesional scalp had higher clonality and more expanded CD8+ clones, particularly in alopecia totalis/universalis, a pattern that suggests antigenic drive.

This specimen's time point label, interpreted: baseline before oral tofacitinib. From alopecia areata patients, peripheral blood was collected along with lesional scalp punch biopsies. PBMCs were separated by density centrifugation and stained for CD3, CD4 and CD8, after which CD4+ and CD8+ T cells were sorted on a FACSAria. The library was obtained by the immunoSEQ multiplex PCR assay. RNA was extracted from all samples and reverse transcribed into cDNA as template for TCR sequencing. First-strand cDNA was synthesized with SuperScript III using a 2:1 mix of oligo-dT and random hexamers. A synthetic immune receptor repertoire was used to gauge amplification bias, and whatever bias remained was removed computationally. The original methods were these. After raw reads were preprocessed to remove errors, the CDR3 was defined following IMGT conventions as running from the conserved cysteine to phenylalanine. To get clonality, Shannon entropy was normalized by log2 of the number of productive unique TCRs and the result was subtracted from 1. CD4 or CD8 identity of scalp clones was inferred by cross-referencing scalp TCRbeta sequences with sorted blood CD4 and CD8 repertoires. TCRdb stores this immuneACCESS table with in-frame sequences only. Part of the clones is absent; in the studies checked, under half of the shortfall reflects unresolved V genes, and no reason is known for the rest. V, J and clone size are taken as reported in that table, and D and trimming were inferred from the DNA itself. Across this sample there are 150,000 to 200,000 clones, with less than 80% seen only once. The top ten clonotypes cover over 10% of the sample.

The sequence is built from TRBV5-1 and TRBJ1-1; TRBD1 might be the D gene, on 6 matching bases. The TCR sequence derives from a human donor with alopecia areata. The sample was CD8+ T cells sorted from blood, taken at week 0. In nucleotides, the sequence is TGCGCCAGCAGTAGGACAGAAAAACACACTGAAGCTTTCTTT. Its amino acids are CASSRTEKHTEAFF.